A selection of T cell receptor beta chains follows, all from one sample in a study of spatial heterogeneity in lung cancer. In TCRdb, the 5' RACE reads were re-called with MiXCR into one record per CDR3 protein. The sample holds approximately 23,000 distinct CDR3 sequences, approximately 4.8% seen once. Sequences were derived from lung tumor tissue, sampled at surgery. The receptor set was obtained from a male donor with early-stage non-small cell lung cancer. The conserved cysteine and the conserved F or W are not part of the CDR3 here. Not every row has a clone size; where given, it reads once, few, many or a size class.

clone_size | j_call | v_call | cdr3_aa
many | TRBJ2-7 | TRBV20-1 | SARGTGRDEQY
many | TRBJ2-3 | TRBV7-9 | ASSLISGTDTQY
many | TRBJ2-3 | TRBV29-1 | SVGPTSGGGNTQY
many | TRBJ1-1 | TRBV7-2 | ASSYTPDTEAF
many | TRBJ2-3 | TRBV7-2 | ASSFTNTDTQY
many | TRBJ2-4 | TRBV23-1 | ATLTGEAKNIQY
many | TRBJ2-1 | TRBV7-9 | ASSLVLAGVVNAEQF
many | TRBJ2-3 | TRBV9 | ASSERGTQY
many | TRBJ2-1 | TRBV12-3/TRBV12-4 | ASSPTSQVQF
- | TRBJ1-1 | TRBV6-1 | ACTDRAGYTEAF
- | TRBJ2-1 | TRBV7-3 | ASSLGGPGRRKQF
many | TRBJ1-5 | TRBV12-3/TRBV12-4 | ASSLGENQPQH
many | TRBJ1-5 | TRBV10-3 | AIRDSNQPQH
few | TRBJ2-7 | TRBV10-3 | AISRDNAYEQY
- | TRBJ1-1 | TRBV11-2 | ASSQQGWAF
few | TRBJ2-7 | TRBV12-3/TRBV12-4 | ASSYLQYEQY
many | TRBJ2-3 | TRBV27 | ASSLPTVQDTQY
many | TRBJ2-5 | TRBV7-9 | ASSPPGLAGVETQY
many | TRBJ2-1 | TRBV20-1 | SAPRTGGSDYNEQF
medium-sized | TRBJ2-7 | TRBV7-9 | ASSLGTGSYEQY
many | TRBJ2-6 | TRBV6-6 | ASTGSYGTGANVLT